This T cell receptor (beta chain) originates from a study of blood T cell repertoires in COVID-19. Study information: The analysed material was cDNA or gDNA that came from T cells, B-cell-depleted T cells, or PBMCs.

TCRdb's copy holds only in-frame clones and misses some; the assay was immunoSEQ multiplex PCR. This table holds about 70,000 clones, 88% found once. This CDR3 spans 15 amino acids. Germline V gives CDR1 SGHTA, CDR2 FQGNSA. V gave up 3 bases and J gave up 4 bases, with 12 bases separating them. The sample was peripheral blood. The rearrangement uses TRBV7-2 and TRBJ2-2; D is possibly TRBD2 (6 bases). The origin of this receptor is a human donor in a cohort sampled during active COVID-19. CDR3 sequence: CASSFDGSPTGELFF. As DNA, the CDR3 is TGTGCCAGCAGCTTTGACGGGAGCCCCACCGGGGAGCTGTTTTTT.